This is a list of T cell receptor beta chains from one sample in a study of shared clonotypes between healthy human individuals. Repertoires were generated with immunoSEQ multiplex PCR, while TCRdb's copy carries only in-frame clones and drops some. This table holds hundreds of thousands of clones, around 80% found once. The sample comprised PBMCs. All receptors derive from a woman between 40 and 50 years old in good health. Some clones in this sample may be carry-over from other donors' samples. The CDR3 runs from the conserved cysteine through the conserved F or W. D genes are given only for firm matches. For some rows the clone size is stated as once, few or many, or as a class when expanded; others skip it.

V	size	J	D	DNA	CDR3
TRBV13	.	TRBJ2-3	.	TGTGCCAGCCCTGATCCGTACACAGATACGCAGTATTTT	CASPDPYTDTQYF
TRBV11-2	few	TRBJ2-4	TRBD1	TGTGCCAGCAGCCAGACAGGGGGCGCGGACATTCAGTACTTC	CASSQTGGADIQYF
TRBV5-1	.	TRBJ2-7	TRBD2	TGCGCCAGCAGCTTGTCTAGCGGGGACTACGAGCAGTACTTC	CASSLSSGDYEQYF
TRBV27	.	TRBJ1-2	.	TGTGCCAGCAGTCCCGGGGCCAAGCCTCCGGGCTACACCTTC	CASSPGAKPPGYTF
TRBV7-8	once	TRBJ2-7	TRBD1	TGTGCCACTAAACAGGGGTCCGTATCCTACGAGCAGTACTTC	CATKQGSVSYEQYF
TRBV10-1	.	TRBJ2-1	.	TGCGCCAGCAGACGGGAGAATAGCCACGAGCAGTTCTTC	CASRRENSHEQFF
TRBV30	.	TRBJ2-1	TRBD2	TGTGCCTGGAGTGAGCGGACTAGCTCCTACAATGAGCAGTTCTTC	CAWSERTSSYNEQFF
TRBV19	many	TRBJ2-7	TRBD2	TGTGCCAGTAGTAAGTCCCGCGGGAGGAAATTCTACGAGCAGTACTTC	CASSKSRGRKFYEQYF
TRBV5-6	.	TRBJ2-3	.	TGTGCCAGCAGCGCAACCGAAGGGGGGTATACGCAGTATTTT	CASSATEGGYTQYF
TRBV9	once	TRBJ2-5	TRBD2	TGTGCCAGCAGCGTAGGGGGACTAGCGGGAGTGGGAGAGACCCAGTACTTC	CASSVGGLAGVGETQYF
TRBV28	.	TRBJ2-3	TRBD2	TGTGCCGCGGGCCTAGCGGGAGGGCCTTCAGATACGCAGTATTTT	CAAGLAGGPSDTQYF
TRBV29-1	.	TRBJ1-1	TRBD1	TGCAGCGGGGACAGGGGAAACACTGAAGCTTTCTTT	CSGDRGNTEAFF
TRBV28	few	TRBJ2-6	TRBD1	TGTGCCAGCAGTCCCCCAGGGGGCCTGGGGGCCAACGTCCTGACTTTC	CASSPPGGLGANVLTF
TRBV7-7	.	TRBJ2-1	TRBD2	TGTGCTAGCAGCTTAGGGGGTAGCGGGAGGAATGAGCAGTTCTTC	CASSLGGSGRNEQFF
TRBV5-1	.	TRBJ1-1	.	TGCGCCAGCAGCCCGGGAGGATCAGAAACTGAAGCTTTCTTT	CASSPGGSETEAFF
TRBV6-1	once	TRBJ2-7	.	TGTGCCAGCAGTGGGCGGGGATCCTACGAGCAGTACTTC	CASSGRGSYEQYF
TRBV19	many	TRBJ2-2	.	TGTGCCAGTAGAATCACCGGCACCGGGGAGCTGTTTTTT	CASRITGTGELFF
TRBV7-3	.	TRBJ1-1	.	TGTGCCAGCAGCCCATCGGCACAGCCGAACACTGAAGCTTTCTTT	CASSPSAQPNTEAFF
TRBV5-1	.	TRBJ1-2	TRBD1	TGCGCCAGCAGCGCGGGACAGGGTTTTGAGTACTATGGCTACACCTTC	CASSAGQGFEYYGYTF
TRBV4-1	.	TRBJ1-2	.	TGCGCCAGCAGCCAAGAAAGTCAAATAACTAACTATGGCTACACCTTC	CASSQESQITNYGYTF
TRBV28	.	TRBJ1-3	.	TGTGCCAGCAGTCTCCAGCCTGGAAACACCATATATTTT	CASSLQPGNTIYF
TRBV6-5	.	TRBJ2-7	TRBD2	TGTGCCAGCGAAGTTAGCGGGACCGGGGAGCAGTACTTC	CASEVSGTGEQYF
TRBV19	.	TRBJ1-1	.	TGTGCCAGTAGTATAGGGAGTATTGGGGAAACTGAAGCTTTCTTT	CASSIGSIGETEAFF
TRBV2	.	TRBJ2-1	.	TGTGCCAGCAGTGAATTCGGGACCTACAATGAGCAGTTCTTC	CASSEFGTYNEQFF
TRBV10-3	few	TRBJ1-4	.	TGTGCCATCAGTGAGGGGACATCAGCTAATGAAAAACTGTTTTTT	CAISEGTSANEKLFF
TRBV7-8	.	TRBJ1-2	TRBD1	TGTGCCAGCAGCTTAGTACCGGGACAGGGGGCAACTGGCTACACCTTC	CASSLVPGQGATGYTF
TRBV4-1	.	TRBJ2-1	.	TGCGCCAGCAGCCAAGAGGGCGGGATAAGTGGCGATGAGCAGTTCTTC	CASSQEGGISGDEQFF
TRBV9	.	TRBJ2-1	.	TGTGCCAGCAGCCGAAGCCCGGTTAGCTCCTACAATGAGCAGTTCTTC	CASSRSPVSSYNEQFF
TRBV5-1	.	TRBJ2-7	.	TGCGCCAGCGGGCCGGAGAGGGCTTACGAGCAGTACTTC	CASGPERAYEQYF
TRBV15	.	TRBJ1-2	.	TGTGCCGCCAGCAGAGATAGGACTGGCTACACCTTC	CAASRDRTGYTF
TRBV6-5	.	TRBJ2-3	.	TGTGCCAGCAGTTACTCGAGAAGGCAGGTTGCAGATACGCAGTATTTT	CASSYSRRQVADTQYF
TRBV6-5	.	TRBJ2-3	TRBD1	TGTGCCAGCAGTTACTCCAGGGGGAGCACAGATACGCAGTATTTT	CASSYSRGSTDTQYF
TRBV10-2	.	TRBJ2-1	TRBD2	TGCGCCAGCATCTCCGGGGTAGCGGGAGGTAGTTGGTCCCACAATGAGCAGTTCTTC	CASISGVAGGSWSHNEQFF
TRBV7-8	.	TRBJ2-7	.	TGTGCCAGCAGCTTAGGGGTTACCACATACGAGCAGTACTTC	CASSLGVTTYEQYF
TRBV5-1	.	TRBJ2-3	TRBD1	TGCGCCAGCAGCGTTACAGGGGGTACGCAGTATTTT	CASSVTGGTQYF
TRBV7-9	.	TRBJ2-7	.	TGTGCCAGCAGCTTAGGGGGCAGGGCCGATTCGTACTTC	CASSLGGRADSYF
TRBV5-1	.	TRBJ1-2	.	TGCGCCAGCAGCATATTAGGCAGCGAGTATGGCTACACCTTC	CASSILGSEYGYTF
TRBV28	.	TRBJ2-1	.	TGTGCCAGCAGCTTTACACGGGAGAATTGGTCCTACAATGAGCAGTTCTTC	CASSFTRENWSYNEQFF
TRBV6-6	.	TRBJ2-2	.	TGTGCCAGCAGTGGGTGTGGCGGGGAGCTGTTTTTT	CASSGCGGELFF
TRBV21-1	.	TRBJ1-2	.	TGTGCCAGCAGCAAAGAGAGAGGGGATTATGGCTACACCTTC	CASSKERGDYGYTF
TRBV28	.	TRBJ2-7	TRBD2	TGTGCCAGCAGCCCGACTAGCGGGAGGCGGGGGCAGTACTTC	CASSPTSGRRGQYF
TRBV18	many	TRBJ1-4	.	TGTGCCAGCTCACCACAGAATGAAAAACTGTTTTTT	CASSPQNEKLFF
TRBV2	.	TRBJ1-5	TRBD1	TGTGCCAGCAGTGAAGCAGACAGGGGTCAGCCCCAGCATTTT	CASSEADRGQPQHF
TRBV11-2	.	TRBJ2-7	TRBD1	TGTGCCAGCAGCTCCAGGGGGACGGTATACGAGCAGTACTTC	CASSSRGTVYEQYF
TRBV11-2	.	TRBJ2-7	TRBD2	TGTGCCAGCGGGAAAGGAACTAGCGGAATCTACGAGCAGTACTTC	CASGKGTSGIYEQYF
TRBV4-3	.	TRBJ1-2	TRBD1	TGCGCCAGCAGCCAAGGAACTACCCGGGACAGCTATGGCTACACCTTC	CASSQGTTRDSYGYTF
TRBV30	.	TRBJ1-2	TRBD1	TGTGCCTGGAGTGTATCGCAGGGGGACTATGGCTACACCTTC	CAWSVSQGDYGYTF
TRBV11-2	.	TRBJ2-1	.	TGTGCCAGCAGCTTATATGGCAGCCTGAATGAGCAGTTCTTC	CASSLYGSLNEQFF
TRBV7-2	.	TRBJ2-7	.	TGTGCCAGCAGCTTAGGCAGGTACGAGCAGTACTTC	CASSLGRYEQYF
TRBV4-3	many	TRBJ2-1	TRBD2	TGCGCCAGCAGCCAAGATTATAGCGGGAGGTTCTATGAGCAGTTCTTC	CASSQDYSGRFYEQFF
TRBV7-7	.	TRBJ2-7	TRBD2	TGTGCTAGCAGCTTAGGGACTAGCGAAGCCTACGAGCAGTACTTC	CASSLGTSEAYEQYF
TRBV28	.	TRBJ2-7	TRBD1	TGTGCCAGCAGTTCCGGGACAGGGGGCTACGAGCAGTACTTC	CASSSGTGGYEQYF
TRBV29-1	.	TRBJ2-7	TRBD2	TGCAGCGTAGCCGTAGGGAGGGGTTCGCGGGAGCAGTACTTC	CSVAVGRGSREQYF
TRBV6-4	.	TRBJ2-3	.	TGTGCCAGCAGTATGACAGATACGCAGTATTTT	CASSMTDTQYF
TRBV30	.	TRBJ2-7	TRBD2	TGTGCCTGGACAGCGGGAGCCAGTGGGGAGCAGTACTTC	CAWTAGASGEQYF